This TCR beta chain was captured in a study of blood T cell repertoires in COVID-19. Study details: In each case, the material was cDNA or gDNA derived from T cells, B-cell-depleted T cells, or PBMCs.

In the authors' methods: Amplification of reference gene primers provided the estimated nucleated cell counts. Sequencing was performed with immunoSEQ multiplex PCR; in TCRdb, only in-frame clones are kept and a portion is missing. V and J calls plus clone size are reproduced from that table; the DNA served to infer D and trimming. The data show 61,000 or so clones, with around nine tenths seen just once and 20% to 25% held by the top ten. The CDR3 is 12 residues long. CDR1 and CDR2 from the germline V gene are MDHEN and SYDVKM. V lost 8 bases, J lost 0 bases, and 8 bases lay in between. In its sample, this clone was seen once.

This clonotype was obtained from a woman aged 45-65 years with active or convalescent COVID-19. The sequencing input was peripheral blood. The chain carries TRBV28 and TRBJ2-7, with D tentatively TRBD1 (5 bases). The CDR3 region is CASRQSSYEQYF. The CDR3 DNA reads as TGTGCCAGCCGACAGAGCTCCTACGAGCAGTACTTC.